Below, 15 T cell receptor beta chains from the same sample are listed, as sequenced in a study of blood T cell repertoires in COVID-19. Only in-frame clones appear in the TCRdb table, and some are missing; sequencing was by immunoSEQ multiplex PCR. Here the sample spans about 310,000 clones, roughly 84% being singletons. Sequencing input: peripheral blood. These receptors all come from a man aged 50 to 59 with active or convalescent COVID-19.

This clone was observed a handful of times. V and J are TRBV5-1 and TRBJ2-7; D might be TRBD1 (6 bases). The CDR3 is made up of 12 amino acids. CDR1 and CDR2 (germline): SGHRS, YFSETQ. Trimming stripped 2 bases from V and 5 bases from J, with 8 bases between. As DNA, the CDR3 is TGCGCCAGCAGCTTACAGGGAAACGAGCAGTACTTC. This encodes CASSLQGNEQYF.

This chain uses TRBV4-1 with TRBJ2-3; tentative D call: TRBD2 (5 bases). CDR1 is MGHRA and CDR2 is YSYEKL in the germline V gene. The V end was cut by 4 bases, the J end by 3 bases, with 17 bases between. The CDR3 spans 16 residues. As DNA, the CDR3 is TGCGCCAGCAGCCCAGAATCCATGCTAGCTACAGATACGCAGTATTTT. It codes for CASSPESMLATDTQYF.

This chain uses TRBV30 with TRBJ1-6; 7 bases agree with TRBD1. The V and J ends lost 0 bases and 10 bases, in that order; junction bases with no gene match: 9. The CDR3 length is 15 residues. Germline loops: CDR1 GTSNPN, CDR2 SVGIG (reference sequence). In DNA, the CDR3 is TGTGCCTGGAGTGTAGTGACGACAGGGCGGTCACCCCTCCACTTT. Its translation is CAWSVVTTGRSPLHF.

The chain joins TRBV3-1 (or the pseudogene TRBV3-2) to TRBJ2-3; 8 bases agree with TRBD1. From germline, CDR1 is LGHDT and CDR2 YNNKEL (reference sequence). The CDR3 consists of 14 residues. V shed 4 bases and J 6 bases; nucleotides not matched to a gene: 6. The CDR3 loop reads CASSPGQGVDTQYF. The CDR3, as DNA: TGTGCCAGCAGCCCCGGACAGGGTGTCGATACGCAGTATTTT.

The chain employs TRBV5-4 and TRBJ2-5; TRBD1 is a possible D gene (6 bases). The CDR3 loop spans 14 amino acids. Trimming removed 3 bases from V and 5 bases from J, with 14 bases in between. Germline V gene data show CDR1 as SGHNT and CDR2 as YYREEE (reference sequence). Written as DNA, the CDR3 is TGTGCCAGCAGCTACAGACAGGCTGGGGAGACCCAGTACTTC. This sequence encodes CASSYRQAGETQYF.

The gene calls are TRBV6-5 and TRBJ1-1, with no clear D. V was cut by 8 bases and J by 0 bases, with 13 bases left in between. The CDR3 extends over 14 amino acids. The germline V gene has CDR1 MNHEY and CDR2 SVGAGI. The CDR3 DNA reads TGTGCCAGCCACGCGGTGACTATGAACACTGAAGCTTTCTTT. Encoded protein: CASHAVTMNTEAFF.

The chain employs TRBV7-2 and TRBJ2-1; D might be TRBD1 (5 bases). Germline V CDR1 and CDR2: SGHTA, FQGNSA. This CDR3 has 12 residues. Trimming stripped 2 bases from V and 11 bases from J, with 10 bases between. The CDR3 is CASSLLGRQQFF. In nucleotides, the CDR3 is TGTGCCAGCAGCTTATTGGGGCGACAGCAGTTCTTC.

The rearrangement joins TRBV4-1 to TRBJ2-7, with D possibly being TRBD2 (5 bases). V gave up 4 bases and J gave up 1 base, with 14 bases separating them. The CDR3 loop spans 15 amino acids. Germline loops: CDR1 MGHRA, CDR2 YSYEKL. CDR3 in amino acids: CASSRGSAVSYEQYF. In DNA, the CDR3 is TGCGCCAGCAGCCGTGGGAGTGCAGTATCCTACGAGCAGTACTTC.

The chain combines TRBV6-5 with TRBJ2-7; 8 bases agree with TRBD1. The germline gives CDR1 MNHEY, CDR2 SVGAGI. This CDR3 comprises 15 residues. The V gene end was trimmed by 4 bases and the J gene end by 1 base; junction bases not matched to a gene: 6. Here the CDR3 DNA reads TGTGCCAGCAGTTCCCGACAGGGGACGTCCTACGAGCAGTACTTC. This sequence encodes CASSSRQGTSYEQYF.

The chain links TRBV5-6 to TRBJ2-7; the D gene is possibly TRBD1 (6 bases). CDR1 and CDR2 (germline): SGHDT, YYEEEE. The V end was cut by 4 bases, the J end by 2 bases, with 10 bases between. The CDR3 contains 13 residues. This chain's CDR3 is CASSQGLTYEQYF. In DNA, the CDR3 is TGTGCCAGCAGCCAGGGGCTGACCTACGAGCAGTACTTC.

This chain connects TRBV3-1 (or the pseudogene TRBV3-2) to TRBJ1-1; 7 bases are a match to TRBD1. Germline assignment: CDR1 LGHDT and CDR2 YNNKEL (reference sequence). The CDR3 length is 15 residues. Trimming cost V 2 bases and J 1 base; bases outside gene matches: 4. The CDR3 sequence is CASSQPDRANTEAFF. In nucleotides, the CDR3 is TGTGCCAGCAGCCAACCCGACAGGGCGAACACTGAAGCTTTCTTT.

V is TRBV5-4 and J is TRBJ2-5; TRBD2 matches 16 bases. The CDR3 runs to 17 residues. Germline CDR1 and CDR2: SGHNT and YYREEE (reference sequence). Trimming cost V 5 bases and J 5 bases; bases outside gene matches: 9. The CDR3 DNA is TGTGCCAGCAGTCCCGGGACTAGCGGGAGGGAGGGGGAGACCCAGTACTTC. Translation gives CASSPGTSGREGETQYF.

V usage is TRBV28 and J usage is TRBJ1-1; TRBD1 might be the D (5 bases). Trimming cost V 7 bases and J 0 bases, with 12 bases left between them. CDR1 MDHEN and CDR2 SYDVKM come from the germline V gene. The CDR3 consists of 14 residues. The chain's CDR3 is CASTYETVNTEAFF. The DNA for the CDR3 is TGTGCCAGCACTTATGAGACAGTGAACACTGAAGCTTTCTTT.

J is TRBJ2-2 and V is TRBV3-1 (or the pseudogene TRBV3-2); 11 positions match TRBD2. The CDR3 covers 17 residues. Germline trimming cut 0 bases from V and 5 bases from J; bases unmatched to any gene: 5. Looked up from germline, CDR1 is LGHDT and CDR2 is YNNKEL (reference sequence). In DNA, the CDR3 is TGTGCCAGCAGCCAAGATTCACTAGCGGGGGCAACCGGGGAGCTGTTTTTT. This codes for CASSQDSLAGATGELFF.

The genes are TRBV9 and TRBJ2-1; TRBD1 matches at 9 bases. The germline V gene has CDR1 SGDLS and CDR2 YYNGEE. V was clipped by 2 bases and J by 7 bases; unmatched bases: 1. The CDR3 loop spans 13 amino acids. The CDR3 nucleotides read TGTGCCAGCAGCGTCGGACAGGGGAATGAGCAGTTCTTC. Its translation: CASSVGQGNEQFF.